This T cell receptor beta chain was profiled in a study of blood T cell repertoires in COVID-19. The protocol was immunoSEQ multiplex PCR, while the TCRdb copy is restricted to in-frame clones and leaves out a portion. The table shows fewer than 250,000 clones, with 70% to 90% occurring only once. This clone was recorded once. From germline, CDR1 is SGHTA and CDR2 FQGTGA. Deletions cut 1 base from V and 6 bases from J, with 10 bases between. The CDR3 has 14 residues. This sequence originates from a man aged 25-45 years who had recovered from COVID-19. The rearrangement uses TRBV7-3 and TRBJ2-1, with a possible D match to TRBD1 (6 bases). The sequencing input was PBMCs or T cells enriched from blood (not recorded which). The CDR3 spells CASSLIGGGNEQFF. The DNA of the CDR3 is TGTGCCAGCAGCTTAATTGGGGGCGGCAATGAGCAGTTCTTC.